This T cell receptor beta chain was obtained from a study of T cells in localized non-small cell lung cancer. The assay was immunoSEQ multiplex PCR, and TCRdb's table has in-frame clones only and misses some. The table has around 20,000 clones, about 85% seen once. CDR3 length: 16 amino acids. CDR1 and CDR2 (germline): KGHSH, LQKENI. The V gene lost 1 base and the J gene lost 1 base, with 13 bases spanning the gap. About this clone itself: What it recognizes is unknown.

Regarding the study as a whole: Uninvolved neighboring lung showed the greatest T cell clonality, exceeding tumor. A median of roughly 57 clones ranked among the top 100 in tumor appeared in adjacent lung. Only one tumor region was sequenced, so heterogeneity remains possible.

Sequences were derived from peripheral blood, sampled before any cancer treatment. This receptor was obtained from a female donor aged 60 or older with stage I lung adenocarcinoma. This sequence joins TRBV18 and TRBJ1-1; no reliable D call. The CDR3 sequence is CASSPQARGGNTEAFF. The CDR3 DNA reads TGTGCCAGCTCACCACAAGCCCGCGGAGGGAACACTGAAGCTTTCTTT.